Reported below is one T cell receptor (beta chain). Its antigen is currently unknown. The sample belongs to a study of cytomegalovirus exposure and HLA in healthy donors. Primers for the PCR totalled 60 Vbeta and 13 Jbeta. Clones were read by immunoSEQ multiplex PCR, and TCRdb kept only the in-frame ones, dropping some. Here the sample spans about 97,000 clones, 73% being singletons. Study-wide findings and caveats: Available immune exposure information was restricted to CMV serostatus only. The authors listed around 150 TCR beta chains as cytomegalovirus-associated. A classifier reportedly called cytomegalovirus status with high sensitivity and specificity. A reported reduction in N-insertions relative to the roughly 670-donor mean was seen in an Asian-associated ancestry cluster in a later analysis.

This CDR3 is built from 15 residues. Germline V gene data show CDR1 as SGHRS and CDR2 as YFSETQ. Losses at the gene ends were 4 bases for V and 5 bases for J; bases not matched to a gene: 7. Material for sequencing was PBMCs. This rearrangement joins TRBV5-1 to TRBJ2-5, with 11 nucleotides matching TRBD1. The clonotype was recovered from a middle-aged man in good health and CMV-seronegative. The CDR3 DNA reads TGCGCCAGCAGCCGGACAGGGGGCGAAGCGGAGACCCAGTACTTC. Its translation is CASSRTGGEAETQYF.